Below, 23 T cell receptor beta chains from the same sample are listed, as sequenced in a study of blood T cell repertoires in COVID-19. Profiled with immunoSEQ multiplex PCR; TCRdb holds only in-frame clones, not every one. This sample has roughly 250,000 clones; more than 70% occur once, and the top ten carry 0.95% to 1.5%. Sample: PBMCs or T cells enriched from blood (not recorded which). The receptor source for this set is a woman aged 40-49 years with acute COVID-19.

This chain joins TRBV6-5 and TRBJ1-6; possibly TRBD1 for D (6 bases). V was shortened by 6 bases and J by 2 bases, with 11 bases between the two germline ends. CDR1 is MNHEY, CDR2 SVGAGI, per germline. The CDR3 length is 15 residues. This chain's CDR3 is CASSSQGTYNSPLHF. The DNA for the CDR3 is TGTGCCAGCAGCTCACAGGGCACCTATAATTCACCCCTCCACTTT.

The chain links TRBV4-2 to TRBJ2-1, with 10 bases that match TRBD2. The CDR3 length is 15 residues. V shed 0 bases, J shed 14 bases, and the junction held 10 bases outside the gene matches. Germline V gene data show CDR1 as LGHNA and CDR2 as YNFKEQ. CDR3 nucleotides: TGTGCCAGCAGCCAAGAACTAGCTAGCGGGAGAAAAAAGTTCTTC. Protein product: CASSQELASGRKKFF.

The CDR3 DNA reads TGTGCCGGCCGGGAGAATCAACCATATGGCTACACCTTC. Its translation is CAGRENQPYGYTF. This chain links TRBV6-5 with TRBJ1-2; the D is unclear. CDR3 size: 13 residues. Trimming took 11 bases from V and 5 from J, leaving 18 bases between them. CDR1 is MNHEY and CDR2 is SVGAGI in the germline V gene.

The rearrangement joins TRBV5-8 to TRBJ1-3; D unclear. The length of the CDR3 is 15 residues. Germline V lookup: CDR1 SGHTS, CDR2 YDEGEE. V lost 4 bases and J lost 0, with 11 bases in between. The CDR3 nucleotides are TGTGCCAGCAGCCGAGTCTCCACCTCTGGAAACACCATATATTTT. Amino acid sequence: CASSRVSTSGNTIYF. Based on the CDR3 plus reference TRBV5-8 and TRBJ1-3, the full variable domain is EAGVTQSPTHLIKTRGQQATLRCSPISGHTSVYWYQQALGLGLQFLLWYDEGEERNRGNFPPRFSGRQFPNYSSELNVNALELEDSALYLCASSRVSTSGNTIYFGEGSWLTVV.

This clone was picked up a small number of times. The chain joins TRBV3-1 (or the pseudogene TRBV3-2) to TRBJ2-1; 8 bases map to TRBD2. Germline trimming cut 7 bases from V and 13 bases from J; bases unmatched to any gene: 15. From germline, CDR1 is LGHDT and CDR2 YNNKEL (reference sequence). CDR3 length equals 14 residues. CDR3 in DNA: TGTGCCAGCACTCCCTCGTCGCGGGAGGCGACCCAGTTCTTC. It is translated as CASTPSSREATQFF.

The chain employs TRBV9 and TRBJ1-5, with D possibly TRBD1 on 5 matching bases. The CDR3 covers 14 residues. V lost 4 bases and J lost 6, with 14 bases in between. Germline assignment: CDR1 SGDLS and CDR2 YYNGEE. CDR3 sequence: CASSPRQLGQPQHF. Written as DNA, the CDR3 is TGTGCCAGCAGCCCAAGACAGTTAGGTCAGCCCCAGCATTTT.

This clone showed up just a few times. CDR3 DNA sequence: TGTGCCAGCAGATGGCGGTGGAATCAGCCCCAGCATTTT. This codes for CASRWRWNQPQHF. The chain recombines TRBV11-3 with TRBJ1-5; D remains unclear. CDR1 is SGHNT, CDR2 YENEEA, per germline. The CDR3 runs to 13 residues. V was trimmed by 6 bases and J by 4 bases, leaving 10 bases between them.

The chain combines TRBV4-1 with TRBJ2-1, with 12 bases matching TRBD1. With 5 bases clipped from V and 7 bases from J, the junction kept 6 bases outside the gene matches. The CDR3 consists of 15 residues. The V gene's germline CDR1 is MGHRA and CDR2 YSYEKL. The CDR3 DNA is TGCGCCAGCAGCTGGGACAGGGGGCCGGAGAATGAGCAGTTCTTC. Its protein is CASSWDRGPENEQFF.

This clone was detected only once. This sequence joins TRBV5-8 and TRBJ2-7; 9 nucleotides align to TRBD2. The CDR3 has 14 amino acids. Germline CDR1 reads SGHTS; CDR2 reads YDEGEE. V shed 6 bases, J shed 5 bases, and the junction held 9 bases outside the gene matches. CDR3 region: CASTGSGRINEQYV. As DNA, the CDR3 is TGTGCCAGCACAGGGAGCGGGAGGATCAACGAGCAGTACGTC.

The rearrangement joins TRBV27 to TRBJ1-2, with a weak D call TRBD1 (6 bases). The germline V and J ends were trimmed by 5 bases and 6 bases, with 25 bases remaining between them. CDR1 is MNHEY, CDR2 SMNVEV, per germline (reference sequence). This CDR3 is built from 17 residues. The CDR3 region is CASSSLRGGAARNGYTF. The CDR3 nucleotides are TGTGCCAGCAGTAGCTTAAGAGGGGGGGCGGCTCGTAATGGCTACACCTTC.

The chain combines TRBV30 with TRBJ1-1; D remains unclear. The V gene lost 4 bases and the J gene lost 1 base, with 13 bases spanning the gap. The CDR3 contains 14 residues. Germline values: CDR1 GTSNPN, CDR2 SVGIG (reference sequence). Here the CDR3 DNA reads TGTGCCTGGATTCTTCCCCTGAGGAACACTGAAGCTTTCTTT. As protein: CAWILPLRNTEAFF.

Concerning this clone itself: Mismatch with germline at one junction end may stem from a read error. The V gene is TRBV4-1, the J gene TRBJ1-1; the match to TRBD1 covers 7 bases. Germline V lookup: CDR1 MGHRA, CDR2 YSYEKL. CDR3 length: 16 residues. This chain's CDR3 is CASSQVGALPAGGEVF. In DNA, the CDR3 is TGCGCCAGCAGCCAAGTAGGTGCCCTACCGGCAGGGGGAGAGGTCTTT.

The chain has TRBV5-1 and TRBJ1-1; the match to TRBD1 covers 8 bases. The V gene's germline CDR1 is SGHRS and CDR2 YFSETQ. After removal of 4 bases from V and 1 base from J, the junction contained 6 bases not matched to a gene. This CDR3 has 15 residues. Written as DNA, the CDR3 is TGCGCCAGCAGCGGGACGACAGGGGAGAACACTGAAGCTTTCTTT. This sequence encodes CASSGTTGENTEAFF. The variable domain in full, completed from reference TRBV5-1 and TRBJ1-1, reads KAGVTQTPRYLIKTRGQQVTLSCSPISGHRSVSWYQQTPGQGLQFLFEYFSETQRNKGNFPGRFSGRQFSNSRSEMNVSTLELGDSALYLCASSGTTGENTEAFFGQGTRLTVV.

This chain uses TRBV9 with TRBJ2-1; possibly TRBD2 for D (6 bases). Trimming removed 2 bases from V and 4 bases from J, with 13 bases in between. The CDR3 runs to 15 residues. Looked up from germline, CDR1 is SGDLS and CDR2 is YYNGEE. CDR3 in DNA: TGTGCCAGCAGCGTTTCGGGACTGGAATACAATGAGCAGTTCTTC. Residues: CASSVSGLEYNEQFF.

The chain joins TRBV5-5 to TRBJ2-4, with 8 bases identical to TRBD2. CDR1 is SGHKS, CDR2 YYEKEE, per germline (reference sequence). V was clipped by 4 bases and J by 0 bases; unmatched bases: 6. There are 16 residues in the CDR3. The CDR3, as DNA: TGTGCCAGCAGCGACAGACTAGCGTCAGCCAAAAACATTCAGTACTTC. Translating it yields CASSDRLASAKNIQYF.

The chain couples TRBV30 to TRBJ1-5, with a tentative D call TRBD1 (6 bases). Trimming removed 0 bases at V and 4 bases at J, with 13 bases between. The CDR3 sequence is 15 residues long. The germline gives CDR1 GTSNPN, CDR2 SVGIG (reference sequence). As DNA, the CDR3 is TGTGCCTGGAGTGTAACCCAGACAGGTAATCAGCCCCAGCATTTT. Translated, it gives CAWSVTQTGNQPQHF.

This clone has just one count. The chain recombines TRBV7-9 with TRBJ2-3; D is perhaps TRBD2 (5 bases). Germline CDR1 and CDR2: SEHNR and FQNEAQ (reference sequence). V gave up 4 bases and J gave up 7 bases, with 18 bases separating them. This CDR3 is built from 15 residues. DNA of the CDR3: TGTGCCAGCAGCTCCACATACCTACTAGAGAATACGCAGTATTTT. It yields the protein CASSSTYLLENTQYF.

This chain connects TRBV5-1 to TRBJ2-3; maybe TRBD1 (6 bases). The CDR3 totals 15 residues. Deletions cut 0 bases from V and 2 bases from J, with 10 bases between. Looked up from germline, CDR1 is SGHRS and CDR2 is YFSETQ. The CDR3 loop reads CASSLAGDLTDTQYF. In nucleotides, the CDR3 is TGCGCCAGCAGCTTGGCAGGGGACCTCACAGATACGCAGTATTTT.

The chain's CDR3 is CASSPREPGELFF. The CDR3, as DNA: TGTGCCAGCAGCCCGAGGGAGCCCGGGGAGCTGTTTTTT. The chain recombines TRBV11-3 with TRBJ2-2; a weak D match, TRBD2 (5 bases). The length of the CDR3 is 13 residues. Trimming shortened V by 5 bases and J by 6 bases, and 10 bases separated the two germline ends. Germline V gene data show CDR1 as SGHNT and CDR2 as YENEEA.

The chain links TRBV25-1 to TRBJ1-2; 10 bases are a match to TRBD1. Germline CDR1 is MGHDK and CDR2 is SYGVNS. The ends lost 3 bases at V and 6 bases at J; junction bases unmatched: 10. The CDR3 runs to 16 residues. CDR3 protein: CASSDMTGGGDDGYTF. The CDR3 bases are TGTGCCAGCAGTGATATGACAGGGGGCGGTGATGATGGCTACACCTTC.

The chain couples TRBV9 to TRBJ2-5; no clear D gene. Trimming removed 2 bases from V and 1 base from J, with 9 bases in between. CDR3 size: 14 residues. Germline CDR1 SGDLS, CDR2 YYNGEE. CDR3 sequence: CASSVNRGQETQYF. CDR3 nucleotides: TGTGCCAGCAGCGTTAATAGAGGCCAAGAGACCCAGTACTTC.

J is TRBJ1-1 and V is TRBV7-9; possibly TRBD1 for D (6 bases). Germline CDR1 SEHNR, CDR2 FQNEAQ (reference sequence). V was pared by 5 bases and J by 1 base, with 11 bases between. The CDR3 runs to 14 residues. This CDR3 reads CASSETGTNTEAFF. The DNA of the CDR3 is TGTGCCAGCAGCGAAACAGGGACGAACACTGAAGCTTTCTTT.

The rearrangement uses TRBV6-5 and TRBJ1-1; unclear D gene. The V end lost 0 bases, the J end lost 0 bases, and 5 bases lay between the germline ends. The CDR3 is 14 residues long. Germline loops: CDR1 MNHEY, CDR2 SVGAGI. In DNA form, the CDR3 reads TGTGCCAGCAGTTACTCTCCTATGAACACTGAAGCTTTCTTT. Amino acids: CASSYSPMNTEAFF.